This entry features one T cell receptor beta chain sequence. Its specificity is not known. This record belongs to a study of T cell responses to AZD1222 COVID-19 vaccine. Study-wide findings and caveats: Close to half of all spike-specific TCRs reportedly target regions of the variants that are unmutated.

This CDR3 contains 13 residues. Germline CDR1 is SGHTA and CDR2 is FQGNSA. Trimming cost V 4 bases and J 4 bases, with 10 bases left between them. This table comes from immunoSEQ multiplex PCR, and its TCRdb copy is limited to in-frame clones, with some not included. This sample yields 90,000 to 150,000 clones, of which approximately 86% are seen a single time; about 2.4% belongs to the top ten. This sequence joins TRBV7-2 and TRBJ1-2; TRBD1 is a possible D gene (6 bases). The source was peripheral blood, collected on day 0 of AZD1222 vaccination. The source of this sequence is an adult in good health. The chain's CDR3 is CASSYLDSYGYTF. In DNA form, the CDR3 reads TGTGCCAGCAGCTACTTGGACAGCTATGGCTACACCTTC.